This T cell receptor beta chain is from a study of blood T cells in healthy people across ages. Regarding the study as a whole: More naive CD4+ cells and higher diversity marked long-lived donors relative to aged donors.

With a J-beta primer mix and a sample-barcoded 5' primer, a second PCR ran roughly 7 to 11 cycles. The yield of each sample was at least 3 million CDR3-containing paired-end reads. One entry per CDR3 protein results from TCRdb running MiXCR on the 5' RACE reads. Among about 900,000 distinct CDR3 sequences listed, approximately 49% were seen once. Concerning this clonotype: Its antigen is unidentified.

This CDR3 comprises 14 residues. Trimming removed 11 bases at V and 2 bases at J, with 19 bases between. The chain couples TRBV12-3 or TRBV12-4 to TRBJ2-7; possible D gene TRBD1, 5 bases. This receptor was obtained from a man under 40 in good health. Sample: blood. The chain's CDR3 is CAGTLGDSTYEQYF. CDR3 nucleotides: TGTGCCGGCACCCTCGGCGACAGTACCTACGAGCAGTACTTC.